This T cell receptor beta chain was profiled in a study of OX40 agonist ivuxolimab in advanced cancers. Autoimmune disease history or systemic immunosuppression excluded patients. This CDR3 region has 13 residues. V was clipped by 6 bases and J by 4 bases, with 15 bases between them. The germline V gene has CDR1 SQVTM and CDR2 ANQGSEA. TCRdb's table, derived via immunoSEQ multiplex PCR, lists solely in-frame clones and lacks some. The sample has tens of thousands of clones, approximately 86% seen once. The chain is built from TRBV29-1 and TRBJ1-1; a possible D gene is TRBD1 (5 bases). The specimen comprised CD4+ or CD8+ T cells sorted from blood, sampled in a trial of the OX40 agonist ivuxolimab. The source of this sequence is an adult with an advanced solid tumor such as melanoma, head and neck, liver or kidney cancer. In DNA form, the CDR3 reads TGCAGCGTCGCCGGGGGGATAACCACTGAAGCTTTCTTT. Translation: CSVAGGITTEAFF.